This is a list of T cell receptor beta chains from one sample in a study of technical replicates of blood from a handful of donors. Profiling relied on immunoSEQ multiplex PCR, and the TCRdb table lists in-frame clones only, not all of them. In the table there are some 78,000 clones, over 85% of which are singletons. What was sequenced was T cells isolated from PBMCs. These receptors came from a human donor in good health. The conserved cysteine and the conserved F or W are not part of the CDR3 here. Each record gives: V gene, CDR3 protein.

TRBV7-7 ASSLRPNRAYTEQY
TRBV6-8 ASSYGPGYGYT
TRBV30 AWSYTGDQPQH
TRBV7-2 ASSPLGSGGATDTQY
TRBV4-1 ASSQQASLYNEQF
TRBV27 ASRRAGGNNSPLH
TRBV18 ASSPPAGGSYEQY
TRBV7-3 ASSTSRGSKPEAF
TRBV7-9 ASSLALGRIGNQPQH
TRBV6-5 ASSYAGGLTEAF
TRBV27 ASSHPGTLITGELF
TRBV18 ASSPPGRQAQPQH
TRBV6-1 ASSEAAGLDPRYEQY
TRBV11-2 ASSLGQSSNQPQH
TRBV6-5 ASSSEYRGLTEAF
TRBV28 ASSTPVPNTEAF
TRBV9 ASSVGLSRGNEQF
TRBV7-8 ASRAWTANTEAF
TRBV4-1 ASSQLAGGPDQETQY
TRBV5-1 ASSLESSGGAIDTQY
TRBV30 AWSARGWQETQY
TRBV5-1 ASSEGQASGNTIY
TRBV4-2 ASSQVDFRGAAGEAF
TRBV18 ASSPTANTEAF
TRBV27 ASSSLWGTSGSSTDTQY
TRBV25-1 ASRMTGRSPLH
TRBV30 AWSGMTGPQETQY
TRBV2 ASSDFAVVVYGYT
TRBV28 ASSFLSVNQPQH
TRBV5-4 ASSPGQISSGANVLT
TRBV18 ASSHGTGEQPQH
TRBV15 ATSRDFADLAGGQQF
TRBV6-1 ASSGQPNTEAF
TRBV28 ASRPGRGGEQY
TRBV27 ASRRQVNGNYGYT
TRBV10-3 AITETGGRQETQY
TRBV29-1 SVEEDSNNEQF
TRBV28 ASTFRDREGETQY
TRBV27 ASSLDGGGTDTQY
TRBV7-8 ASSQDRFYGYT
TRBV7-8 ASSLIPGQGYYEQY
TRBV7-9 ASSLYDQPQH
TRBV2 ASSDAGASTDTQY
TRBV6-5 ASISSRTPTGELF
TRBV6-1 ASSDRRDPYQPQH
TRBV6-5 ASFGLASYEQY
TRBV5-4 ASSLDLRGTDTQY
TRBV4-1 ASSQGEKSYNEQF
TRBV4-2 ASSQATGNQPQH
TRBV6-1 ASSDKLQGDAGNTIY
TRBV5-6 ASSGTGTGANVLT
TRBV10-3 AISVGGDQPQH
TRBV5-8 ASRETGTYGYT
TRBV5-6 ASSLPAGDTQY
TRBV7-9 ASSGTITDTQY
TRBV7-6 ASSFGGATYNEQF
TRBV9 ASSSSRDWETQY